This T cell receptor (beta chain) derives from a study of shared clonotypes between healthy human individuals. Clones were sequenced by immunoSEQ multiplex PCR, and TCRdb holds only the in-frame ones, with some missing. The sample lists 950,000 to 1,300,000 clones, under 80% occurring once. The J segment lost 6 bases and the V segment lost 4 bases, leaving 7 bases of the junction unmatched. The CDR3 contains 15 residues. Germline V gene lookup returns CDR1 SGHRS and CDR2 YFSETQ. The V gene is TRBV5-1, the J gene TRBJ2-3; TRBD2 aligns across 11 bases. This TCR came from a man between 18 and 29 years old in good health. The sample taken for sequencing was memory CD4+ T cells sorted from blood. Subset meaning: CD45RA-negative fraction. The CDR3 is CASSGLAGLTDTQYF. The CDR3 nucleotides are TGCGCCAGCAGCGGACTAGCGGGCTTAACTGATACGCAGTATTTT.